A single sample is the source of the 20 T cell receptor beta chains below, sequenced in a study of blood T cells in healthy people across ages (dated by TCRdb to 2014 to 2015). Libraries were made using 5' RACE. Sequenced using an Illumina HiSeq 2500. A second PCR of about 6 to 11 cycles was run with a J-beta primer mix and a sample-barcoded 5' primer. TCRdb took the public reads, trimmed them with fastp at Q25, ran MiXCR for clone calling and kept in-frame beta chains. Rows with one shared CDR3 protein collapse into an entry with the most common genes and DNA. This sample is represented by hundreds of thousands of distinct CDR3 sequences; 29% of them were singletons. Of the sample, about 18% is held by the ten largest clones. The sample consisted of blood. Receptors were obtained from a woman over 75 in good health.

This clonotype was observed at least ten times. The chain employs TRBV6-5 and TRBJ2-7, with D hard to call. The V gene's germline CDR1 is MNHEY and CDR2 SVGAGI. With 0 bases removed from V and 5 bases from J, the gap between germline ends came to 14 bases. The CDR3 sequence is 15 residues long. CDR3 in amino acids: CASSYSRATIHEQYF. CDR3 coding DNA: TGTGCCAGCAGTTACTCCCGGGCAACCATCCACGAGCAGTACTTC.

The rearrangement links TRBV19 to TRBJ2-3, with TRBD2 matching over 11 bases. The CDR3 totals 19 residues. V gave up 2 bases and J gave up 0 bases; unmatched junction bases: 10. Germline V gene data show CDR1 as LNHDA and CDR2 as SQIVND (reference sequence). The CDR3 bases are TGTGCCAGTAGTATATCTGGGCTAGCGGGGGGCACTAGCACAGATACGCAGTATTTT. Its translation: CASSISGLAGGTSTDTQYF. Variable domain in full (rest from reference TRBV19 and TRBJ2-3): DGGITQSPKYLFRKEGQNVTLSCEQNLNHDAMYWYRQDPGQGLRLIYYSQIVNDFQKGDIAEGYSVSREKKESFPLTVTSAQKNPTAFYLCASSISGLAGGTSTDTQYFGPGTRLTVL.

Comment on this clonotype: A clone one base away is much larger, so this may be a read error. CDR3 in DNA: TGCGCCAGCAGCCCGGACTGGCGGGGGGGCTATGAGCAGTACTTC. Translated, it gives CASSPDWRGGYEQYF. The chain employs TRBV4-3 and TRBJ2-5, with 9 bases identical to TRBD2. This CDR3 has 15 amino acids. V trimming: 4 bases; J trimming: 11 bases; junction bases outside the gene matches: 14. Germline V lookup: CDR1 LGHNA, CDR2 YSLEER.

This clonotype was recorded many times. The J gene is TRBJ2-7, the V gene TRBV7-9; a possible D gene is TRBD1 (5 bases). V lost 1 base and J lost 0, with 7 bases in between. This CDR3 region has 14 residues. The V gene's germline CDR1 is SEHNR and CDR2 FQNEAQ (reference sequence). The CDR3 region has the DNA TGTGCCAGCAGCTTAGAGACAGACTCCTACGAGCAGTACTTC. It encodes CASSLETDSYEQYF.

As concerns this clonotype: A much larger clone differs by one base, so this may be a read error. This chain's CDR3 is CATSRGQQGTQYF. The CDR3 nucleotides are TGTGCCACCAGCAGGGGACAGCAAGGGACCCAGTACTTC. The chain employs TRBV15 and TRBJ2-5, with 7 bases that match TRBD1. Germline V gives CDR1 LNHNV, CDR2 YYDKDF (reference sequence). The CDR3 extends over 13 amino acids.

Turning to this clonotype: A much more abundant neighbour one base away suggests this may be a read error. The V call is TRBV20-1, the J call TRBJ2-5; D ambiguous. The germline CDR1 and CDR2 sequences are DFQATT and SNEGSKA (reference sequence). Trimming shortened V by 3 bases and J by 11 bases, and 13 bases separated the two germline ends. The CDR3 spans 11 residues. The CDR3 DNA is TGCAGTGCTAGGCCCCACAATGAGCAGTACTTC. Its translation is CSARPHNEQYF.

The chain employs TRBV14 and TRBJ1-2; D uncertain. Germline values: CDR1 SGHDN, CDR2 FVKESK. The CDR3 spans 11 residues. CDR3 amino acids: CNDIRAYGYTF. CDR3 sequence (DNA): TGTAATGATATCCGGGCCTATGGCTACACCTTC.

The rearrangement joins TRBV7-2 to TRBJ2-7, with no clear D. The J call may not be correct, given that the DNA end is closer to TRBJ2-4. Germline CDR1 reads SGHTA; CDR2 reads FQGNSA. The CDR3 covers 18 residues. The CDR3 nucleotides read TGTGCCAGCAGCTTAGTATCTAGGATGGGAAGTACCGGAAACATTCAGTACTTC. Amino acid sequence: CASSLVSRMGSTGNIQYF.

The rearrangement uses TRBV7-9 and TRBJ2-3; D tentatively reads TRBD1 or TRBD2 (5 bases each). The V gene's germline CDR1 is SEHNR and CDR2 FQNEAQ (reference sequence). The CDR3 is 13 amino acids. Trimming removed 6 bases at V and 1 base at J, with 8 bases between. CDR3 DNA sequence: TGTGCCAGCAGACGGGGCCGCACAGATACGCAGTATTTT. Translation gives CASRRGRTDTQYF.

This clonotype showed up many times. The gene calls are TRBV24-1 and TRBJ2-1; 11 positions match TRBD2. In germline, CDR1 is KGHDR, CDR2 SFDVKD. CDR3 length: 15 amino acids. The V gene end was trimmed by 4 bases and the J gene end by 7 bases; junction bases not matched to a gene: 5. CDR3 nucleotide sequence: TGTGCCACCAGTGAGCCGACTAGCGGGGTTAATGAGCAGTTCTTC. It is translated as CATSEPTSGVNEQFF.

This clonotype was recorded many times. V is TRBV6-2 or TRBV6-3 and J is TRBJ2-1; 9 bases are a match to TRBD1. CDR1 MNHEY and CDR2 SVGEGT come from the germline V gene. CDR3 length equals 13 residues. V lost 8 bases and J lost 5; bases outside the gene matches: 4. For the CDR3, the DNA is TGTGCCAGCCGGGACAGGGCCGACAATGAGCAGTTCTTC. Translating it yields CASRDRADNEQFF.

This clonotype was recorded at least ten times. This chain connects TRBV20-1 to TRBJ1-2, with D unclear. The CDR3 length is 12 residues. In germline, CDR1 is DFQATT, CDR2 SNEGSKA (reference sequence). V was cut by 8 bases and J by 6 bases, with 16 bases left in between. This chain's CDR3 is CSTDPRRDGYTF. The CDR3 DNA is TGCAGTACCGACCCGCGCCGAGATGGCTACACCTTC.

The V gene is TRBV11-3, the J gene TRBJ2-5, with D possibly being TRBD2 (5 bases). This CDR3 is built from 14 residues. Trimming cost V 5 bases and J 3 bases, with 13 bases left between them. CDR1 and CDR2 (germline): SGHNT, YENEEA. The CDR3: CASSPFGVKETQYF. The CDR3 coding sequence is TGTGCCAGCAGCCCATTCGGGGTCAAAGAGACCCAGTACTTC.

The rearrangement uses TRBV7-2 and TRBJ2-5; D unclear. The CDR3 consists of 14 residues. Looked up from germline, CDR1 is SGHTA and CDR2 is FQGNSA. V gave up 6 bases and J gave up 5 bases, with 16 bases separating them. This chain's CDR3 is CASSLRGDPETQYF. The CDR3 DNA reads as TGTGCCAGCAGTTTACGTGGGGATCCGGAGACCCAGTACTTC. Supplemented by reference TRBV7-2 and TRBJ2-5, the full variable domain reads GAGVSQSPSNKVTEKGKDVELRCDPISGHTALYWYRQSLGQGLEFLIYFQGNSAPDKSGLPSDRFSAERTGGSVSTLTIQRTQQEDSAVYLCASSLRGDPETQYFGPGTRLLVL.

A note on this clonotype: This could be a read error, since a much larger clone is one nucleotide away. This chain links TRBV7-2 with TRBJ1-6; 7 nucleotides align to TRBD1. CDR3 length: 15 amino acids. The germline CDR1 and CDR2 sequences are SGHTA and FQGNSA. CDR3 sequence (DNA): TGTGCCTGCAGCTCGCAGGGGGGTCCGAATTCACCCCTCCACTTT. Protein sequence: CACSSQGGPNSPLHF.

Regarding this clonotype: The CDR3 end shows no conserved phenylalanine or tryptophan, and so a read error is likely. Written as DNA, the CDR3 is TGTGCCAGCAGCGTAGGGGCAGGGCAAGAGATCCAGTACTCC. This codes for CASSVGAGQEIQYS. The chain recombines TRBV9 with TRBJ2-7, with TRBD1 as a possible D gene (5 bases). CDR1 and CDR2 from the germline V gene are SGDLS and YYNGEE. The V gene lost 0 bases and the J gene lost 10 bases, with 17 bases spanning the gap. The CDR3 extends over 14 amino acids.

This clonotype was seen only a few times. The chain joins TRBV5-5 to TRBJ1-1; TRBD1 agrees at 7 bases. The CDR3 is 15 residues long. In germline, CDR1 is SGHKS, CDR2 YYEKEE (reference sequence). Losses at the gene ends were 0 bases for V and 2 bases for J; bases not matched to a gene: 4. CDR3 residues: CASSLGGTVNTEAFF. In DNA, the CDR3 is TGTGCCAGCAGCTTGGGCGGGACAGTAAACACTGAAGCTTTCTTT.

The V and J genes are TRBV9 and TRBJ2-2; unclear D gene. The CDR3 contains 15 residues. V dropped 1 base and J dropped 2 bases, with 9 bases sitting between them. CDR1 and CDR2 (germline): SGDLS, YYNGEE. The DNA of the CDR3 is TGTGCCAGCAGCGTAACGCGGATTAACACCGGGGAGCTGTTTTTT. Translated: CASSVTRINTGELFF.

V is TRBV11-2 and J is TRBJ2-3, with 10 bases matching TRBD2. CDR3 size: 15 residues. V shed 8 bases, J shed 6 bases, and the junction held 11 bases outside the gene matches. CDR1 is SGHAT, CDR2 FQNNGV, per germline. CDR3 coding DNA: TGTGCCAGCGCCCCTGGGGCTAGCGGGGGTGATACGCAGTATTTT. It is translated as CASAPGASGGDTQYF.

Remarks on this clonotype: A much larger clone differs from this one at a single base, so this may be a read error. The chain employs TRBV7-2 and TRBJ1-6; TRBD1 matches 7 bases. Germline V gene data show CDR1 as SGHTA and CDR2 as FQGNSA. The CDR3 contains 15 residues. Here the CDR3 DNA reads TGTGCCGGCAGCCGTCAAACAGGGGAAAATTCACCCCTCCACTTT. It codes for CAGSRQTGENSPLHF.